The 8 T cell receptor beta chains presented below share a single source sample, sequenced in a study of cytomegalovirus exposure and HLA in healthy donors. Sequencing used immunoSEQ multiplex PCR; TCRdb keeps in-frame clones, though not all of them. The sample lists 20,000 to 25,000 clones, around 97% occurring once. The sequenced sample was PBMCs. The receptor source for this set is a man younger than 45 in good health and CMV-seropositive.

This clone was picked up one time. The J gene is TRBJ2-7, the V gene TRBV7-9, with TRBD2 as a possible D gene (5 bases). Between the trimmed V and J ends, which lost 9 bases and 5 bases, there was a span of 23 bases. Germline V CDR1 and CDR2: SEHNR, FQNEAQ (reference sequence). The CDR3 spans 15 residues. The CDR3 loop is CARNFAGTLSHEQYF. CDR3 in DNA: TGTGCCAGAAACTTTGCGGGCACCCTTTCCCACGAGCAGTACTTC.

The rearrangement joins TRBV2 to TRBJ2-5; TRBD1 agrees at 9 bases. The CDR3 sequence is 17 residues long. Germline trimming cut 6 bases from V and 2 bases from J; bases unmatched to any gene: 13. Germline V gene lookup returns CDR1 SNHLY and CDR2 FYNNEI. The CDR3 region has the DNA TGTGCCAGCAGGTCAACAGGGGGCAGAGCGCAACAAGAGACCCAGTACTTC. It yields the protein CASRSTGGRAQQETQYF.

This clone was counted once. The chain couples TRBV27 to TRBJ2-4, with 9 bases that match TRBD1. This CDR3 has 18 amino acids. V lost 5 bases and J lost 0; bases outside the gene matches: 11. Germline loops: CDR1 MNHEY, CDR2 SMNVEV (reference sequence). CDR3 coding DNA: TGTGCCAGCAGTCCGGGACAGGGCTTCTCCCTAGCCAAAAACATTCAGTACTTC. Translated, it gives CASSPGQGFSLAKNIQYF.

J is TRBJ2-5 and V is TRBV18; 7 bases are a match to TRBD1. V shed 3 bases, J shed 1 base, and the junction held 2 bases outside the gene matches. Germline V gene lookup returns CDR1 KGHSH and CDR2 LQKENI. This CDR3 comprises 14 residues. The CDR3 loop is CASSPGTAQETQYF. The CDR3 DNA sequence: TGTGCCAGCTCACCTGGGACAGCCCAAGAGACCCAGTACTTC.

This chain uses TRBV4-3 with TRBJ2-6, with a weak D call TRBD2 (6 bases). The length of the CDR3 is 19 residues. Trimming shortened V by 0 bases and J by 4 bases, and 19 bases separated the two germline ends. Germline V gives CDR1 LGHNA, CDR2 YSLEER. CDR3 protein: CASSQDPWSTAGGANVLTF. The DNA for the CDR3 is TGCGCCAGCAGCCAAGATCCCTGGTCCACTGCGGGAGGGGCCAACGTCCTGACTTTC.

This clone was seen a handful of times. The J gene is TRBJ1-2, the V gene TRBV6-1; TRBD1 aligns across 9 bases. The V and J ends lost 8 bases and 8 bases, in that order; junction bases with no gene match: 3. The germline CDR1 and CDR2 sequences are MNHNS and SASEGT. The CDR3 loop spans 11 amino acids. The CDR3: CASDRGLGYTF. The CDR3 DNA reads TGTGCCAGCGACAGGGGGTTAGGCTACACCTTC.

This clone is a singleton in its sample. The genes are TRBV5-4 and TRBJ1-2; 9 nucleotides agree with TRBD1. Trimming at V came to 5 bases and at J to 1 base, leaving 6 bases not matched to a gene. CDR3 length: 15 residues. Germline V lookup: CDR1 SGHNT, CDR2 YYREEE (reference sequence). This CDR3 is CASSPGTGFNYGYTF. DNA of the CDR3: TGTGCCAGCAGTCCTGGGACAGGGTTTAACTATGGCTACACCTTC.

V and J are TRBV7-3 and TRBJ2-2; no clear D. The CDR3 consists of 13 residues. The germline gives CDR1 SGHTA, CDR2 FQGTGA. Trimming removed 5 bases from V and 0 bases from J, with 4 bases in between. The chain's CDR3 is CASSPSNTGELFF. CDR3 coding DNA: TGTGCCAGCAGCCCTTCGAACACCGGGGAGCTGTTTTTT.